This TCR beta chain was captured by sequencing in a study of shared clonotypes between healthy human individuals. Study-wide points: Clonotype sharing levels among donors were expected to vary with sequencing depth.

The CDR3 is 14 residues long. Germline V gives CDR1 SGHKS, CDR2 YYEKEE (reference sequence). V was clipped by 5 bases and J by 1 base; unmatched bases: 4. Sequencing was performed with immunoSEQ multiplex PCR; in TCRdb, only in-frame clones are kept and a portion is missing. The sample carries about 660,000 clones, about 74% recorded once. Comment on this clone: Its antigen remains unknown.

The receptor was derived from a woman in her twenties or thirties in good health. V usage is TRBV5-5 and J usage is TRBJ2-7; 9 positions match TRBD1. Sequencing used memory CD4+ T cells sorted from blood. Noted subset: CD45RA-negative fraction. This CDR3 is CASRLGTGSYEQYF. The CDR3 DNA is TGTGCCAGCAGACTCGGGACAGGGTCCTACGAGCAGTACTTC.